The clone carrying this T cell receptor (beta chain) was counted many times. A single record per CDR3 protein comes from TCRdb applying MiXCR to the 5' RACE reads. The sample lists hundreds of thousands of distinct CDR3 sequences; 10% to 15% were seen once. The sample is drawn from a study of identical twins. Germline V gene sequence: CDR1 MDHEN, CDR2 SYDVKM. The CDR3 loop spans 17 amino acids. V trimming: 4 bases; J trimming: 3 bases; junction bases outside the gene matches: 13. In addition, the sample was reused for a study of yellow fever vaccine responses in identical twins.

The sequenced sample was CD8+ T cells sorted from blood. The gene calls are TRBV28 and TRBJ2-3; TRBD2 agrees at 7 bases. This clonotype originated in a woman under 30 in good health. The chain's CDR3 is CASSSVLAAGTTDTQYF. In DNA form, the CDR3 reads TGTGCCAGCAGTTCCGTCTTGGCAGCGGGAACGACAGATACGCAGTATTTT.